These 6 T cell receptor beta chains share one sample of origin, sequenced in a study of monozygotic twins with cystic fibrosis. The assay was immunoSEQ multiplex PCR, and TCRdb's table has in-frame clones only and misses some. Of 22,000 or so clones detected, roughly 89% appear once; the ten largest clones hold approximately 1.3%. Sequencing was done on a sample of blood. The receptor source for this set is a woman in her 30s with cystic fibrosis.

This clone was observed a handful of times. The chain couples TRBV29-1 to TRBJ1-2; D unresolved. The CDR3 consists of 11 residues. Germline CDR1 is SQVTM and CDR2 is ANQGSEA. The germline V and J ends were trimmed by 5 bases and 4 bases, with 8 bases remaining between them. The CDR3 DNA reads TGCAGCGTTTTAGACGGCTATGGCTACACCTTC. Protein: CSVLDGYGYTF.

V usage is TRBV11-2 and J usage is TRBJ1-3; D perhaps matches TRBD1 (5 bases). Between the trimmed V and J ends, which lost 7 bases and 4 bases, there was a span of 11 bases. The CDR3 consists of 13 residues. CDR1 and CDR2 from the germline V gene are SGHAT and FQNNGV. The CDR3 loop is CASNRGTGNTIYF. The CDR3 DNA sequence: TGTGCCAGCAATCGGGGGACCGGAAACACCATATATTTT.

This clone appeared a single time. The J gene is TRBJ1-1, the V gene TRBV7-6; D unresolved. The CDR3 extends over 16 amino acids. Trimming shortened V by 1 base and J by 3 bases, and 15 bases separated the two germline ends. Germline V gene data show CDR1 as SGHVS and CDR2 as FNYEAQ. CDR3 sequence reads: CASSLEVATLDTEAFF. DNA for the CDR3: TGTGCCAGCAGCTTAGAGGTGGCTACATTAGACACTGAAGCTTTCTTT. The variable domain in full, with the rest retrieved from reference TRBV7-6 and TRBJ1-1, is GAGVSQSPRYKVTKRGQDVALRCDPISGHVSLYWYRQALGQGPEFLTYFNYEAQQDKSGLPNDRFSAERPEGSISTLTIQRTEQRDSAMYRCASSLEVATLDTEAFFGQGTRLTVV.

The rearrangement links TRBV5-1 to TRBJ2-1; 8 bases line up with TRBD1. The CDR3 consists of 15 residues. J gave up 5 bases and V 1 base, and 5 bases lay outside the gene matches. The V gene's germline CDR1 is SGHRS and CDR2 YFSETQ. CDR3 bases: TGCGCCAGCAGCTTGAGGCAGGGGGCGAACAATGAGCAGTTCTTC. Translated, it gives CASSLRQGANNEQFF.

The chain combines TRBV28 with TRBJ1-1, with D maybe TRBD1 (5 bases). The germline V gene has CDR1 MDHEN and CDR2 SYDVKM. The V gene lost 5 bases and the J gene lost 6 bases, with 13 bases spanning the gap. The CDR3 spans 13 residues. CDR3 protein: CASSPHGAAEAFF. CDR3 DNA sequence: TGTGCCAGCAGTCCACACGGGGCCGCTGAAGCTTTCTTT.

CDR3 DNA: TGTGCCAGCAGTTTATGGGGAAGATGGGACACCGGGGAGCTGTTTTTT. Translating it yields CASSLWGRWDTGELFF. V and J are TRBV28 and TRBJ2-2; D remains unclear. V was pared by 0 bases and J by 3 bases, with 11 bases between. This CDR3 is 16 amino acids long. Germline CDR1 and CDR2: MDHEN and SYDVKM.